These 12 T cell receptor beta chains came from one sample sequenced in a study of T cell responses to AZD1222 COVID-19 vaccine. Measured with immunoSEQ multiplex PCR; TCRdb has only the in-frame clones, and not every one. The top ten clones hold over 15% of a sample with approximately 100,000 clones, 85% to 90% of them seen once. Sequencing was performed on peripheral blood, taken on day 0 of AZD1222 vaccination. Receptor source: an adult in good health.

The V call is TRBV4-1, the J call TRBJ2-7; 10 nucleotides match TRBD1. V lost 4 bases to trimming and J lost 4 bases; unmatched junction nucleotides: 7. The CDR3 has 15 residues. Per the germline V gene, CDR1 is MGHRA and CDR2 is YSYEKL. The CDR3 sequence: CASSPPGTGDYEQYF. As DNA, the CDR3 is TGCGCCAGCAGCCCCCCCGGGACAGGGGATTACGAGCAGTACTTC.

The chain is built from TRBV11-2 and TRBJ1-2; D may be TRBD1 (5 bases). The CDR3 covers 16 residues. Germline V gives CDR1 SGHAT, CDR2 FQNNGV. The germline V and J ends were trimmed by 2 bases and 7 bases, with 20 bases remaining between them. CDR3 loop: CASSLQTTGRGGGYTF. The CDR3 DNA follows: TGTGCCAGCAGCTTACAAACCACCGGAAGGGGTGGTGGCTACACCTTC.

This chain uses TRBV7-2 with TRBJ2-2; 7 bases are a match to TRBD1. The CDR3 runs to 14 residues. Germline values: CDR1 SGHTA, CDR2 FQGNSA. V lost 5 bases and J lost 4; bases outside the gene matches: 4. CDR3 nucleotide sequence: TGTGCCAGCAGCCCCGACAGGGCCACCGGGGAGCTGTTTTTT. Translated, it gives CASSPDRATGELFF.

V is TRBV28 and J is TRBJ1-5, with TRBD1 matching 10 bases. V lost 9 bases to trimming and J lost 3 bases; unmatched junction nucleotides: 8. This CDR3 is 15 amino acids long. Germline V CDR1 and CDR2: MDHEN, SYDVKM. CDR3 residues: CASKTGGLDNQPQHF. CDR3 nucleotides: TGTGCCAGTAAGACAGGGGGCCTTGACAATCAGCCCCAGCATTTT.

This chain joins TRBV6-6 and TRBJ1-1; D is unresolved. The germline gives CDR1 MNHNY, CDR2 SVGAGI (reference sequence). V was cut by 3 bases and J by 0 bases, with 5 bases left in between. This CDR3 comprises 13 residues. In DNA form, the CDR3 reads TGTGCCAGCAGTTATCGGATGAACACTGAAGCTTTCTTT. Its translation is CASSYRMNTEAFF.

CDR3 in amino acids: CSVATRGLQETQYF. As DNA, the CDR3 is TGCAGCGTCGCCACCCGGGGGCTCCAAGAGACCCAGTACTTC. V is TRBV29-1 and J is TRBJ2-5; D tentatively fits TRBD1 or TRBD2 (6 bases each). The ends were cut back, 6 bases at V and 1 base at J, with 15 bases in the middle. This CDR3 has 14 amino acids. Per the germline V gene, CDR1 is SQVTM and CDR2 is ANQGSEA.

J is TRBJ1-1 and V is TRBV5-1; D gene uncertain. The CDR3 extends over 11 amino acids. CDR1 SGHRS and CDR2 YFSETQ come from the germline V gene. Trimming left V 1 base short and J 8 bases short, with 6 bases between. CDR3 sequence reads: CASSLNGEAFF. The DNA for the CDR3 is TGCGCCAGCAGCTTGAATGGGGAAGCTTTCTTT.

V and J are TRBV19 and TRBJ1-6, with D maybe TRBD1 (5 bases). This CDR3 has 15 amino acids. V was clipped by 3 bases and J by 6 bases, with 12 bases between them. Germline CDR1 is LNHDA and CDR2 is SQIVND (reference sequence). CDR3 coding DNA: TGTGCCAGTAGTATTGGGGGGTCTTCTAATTCACCCCTCCACTTT. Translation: CASSIGGSSNSPLHF. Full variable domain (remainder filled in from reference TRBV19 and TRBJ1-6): DGGITQSPKYLFRKEGQNVTLSCEQNLNHDAMYWYRQDPGQGLRLIYYSQIVNDFQKGDIAEGYSVSREKKESFPLTVTSAQKNPTAFYLCASSIGGSSNSPLHFGNGTRLTVT.

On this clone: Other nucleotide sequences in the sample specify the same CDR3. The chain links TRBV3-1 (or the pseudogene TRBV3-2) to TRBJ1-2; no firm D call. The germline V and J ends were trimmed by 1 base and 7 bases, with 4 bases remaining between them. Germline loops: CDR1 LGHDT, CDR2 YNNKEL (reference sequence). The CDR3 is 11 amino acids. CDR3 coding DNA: TGTGCCAGCAGCCAAGGTGGTGGCTACACCTTC. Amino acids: CASSQGGGYTF.

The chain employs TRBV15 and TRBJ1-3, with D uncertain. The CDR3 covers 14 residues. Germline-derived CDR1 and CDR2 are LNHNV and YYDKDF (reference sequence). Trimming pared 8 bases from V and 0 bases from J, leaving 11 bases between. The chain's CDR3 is CATLTSSSGNTIYF. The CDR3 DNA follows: TGTGCCACCCTCACTTCAAGCTCTGGAAACACCATATATTTT.

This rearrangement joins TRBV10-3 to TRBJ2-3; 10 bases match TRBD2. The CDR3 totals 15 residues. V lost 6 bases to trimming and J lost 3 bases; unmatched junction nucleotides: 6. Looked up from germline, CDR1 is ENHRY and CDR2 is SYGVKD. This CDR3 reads CAIRGTSVLTDTQYF. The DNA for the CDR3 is TGTGCCATCAGAGGGACTAGCGTGTTGACAGATACGCAGTATTTT.

The DNA of the CDR3 is TGTGCCACCAGCAGAGATCCCGCCAGGGGGTGGGTTAATGAAAAACTGTTTTTT. Translated: CATSRDPARGWVNEKLFF. This chain connects TRBV15 to TRBJ1-4, with TRBD1 identical over 7 bases. Unmatched junction bases numbered 11, after V lost 0 bases and J lost 4 bases. CDR1 and CDR2 from the germline V gene are LNHNV and YYDKDF (reference sequence). The CDR3 loop spans 18 amino acids.